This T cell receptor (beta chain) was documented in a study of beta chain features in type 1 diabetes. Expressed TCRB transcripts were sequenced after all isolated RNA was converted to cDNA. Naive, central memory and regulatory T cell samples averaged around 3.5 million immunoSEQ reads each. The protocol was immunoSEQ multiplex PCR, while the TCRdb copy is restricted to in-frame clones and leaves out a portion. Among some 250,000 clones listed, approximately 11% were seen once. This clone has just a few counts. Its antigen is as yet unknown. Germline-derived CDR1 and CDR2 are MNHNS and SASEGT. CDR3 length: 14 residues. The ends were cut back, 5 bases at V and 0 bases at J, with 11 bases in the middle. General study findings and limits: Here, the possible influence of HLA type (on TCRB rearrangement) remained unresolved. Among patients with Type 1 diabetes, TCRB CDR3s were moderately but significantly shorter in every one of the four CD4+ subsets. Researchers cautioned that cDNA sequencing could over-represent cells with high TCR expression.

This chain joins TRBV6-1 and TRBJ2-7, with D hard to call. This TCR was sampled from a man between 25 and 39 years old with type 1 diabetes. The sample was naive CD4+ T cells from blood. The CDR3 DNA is TGTGCCAGCAGTTTGGGCCTGGACTCCTACGAGCAGTACTTC. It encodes CASSLGLDSYEQYF.